This passage covers 31 T cell receptor beta chains from one sample sequenced in a study of glioma-infiltrating T cells after dendritic cell vaccination. Sequenced by immunoSEQ multiplex PCR; TCRdb stores in-frame clones only, minus some. The sample shows 90,000 to 95,000 clones, 75% to 85% of them seen only once. Sample time point: after dendritic cell vaccination, including at tumor progression/relapse. The sample was blood, taken after dendritic cell vaccination. Receptors were obtained from a human donor with glioblastoma.

This rearrangement joins TRBV2 to TRBJ1-6; D is unresolved. This CDR3 region has 15 residues. The germline CDR1 and CDR2 sequences are SNHLY and FYNNEI. Trimming removed 0 bases from V and 6 bases from J, with 9 bases in between. CDR3 DNA sequence: TGTGCCAGCAGTGAAGCGCCAGGACTTAATTCACCCCTCCACTTT. Its protein is CASSEAPGLNSPLHF.

The chain employs TRBV9 and TRBJ2-2, with D tentatively TRBD2 (6 bases). The CDR3 consists of 16 residues. Trimming stripped 4 bases from V and 4 bases from J, with 17 bases between. Germline V gene data show CDR1 as SGDLS and CDR2 as YYNGEE. CDR3 nucleotide sequence: TGTGCCAGCAGCCCAACGGAGGGCTGGGGCACCGGGGAGCTGTTTTTT. Its protein product is CASSPTEGWGTGELFF.

The rearrangement links TRBV27 to TRBJ2-7; D possibly corresponds to TRBD1 (6 bases). Per the germline V gene, CDR1 is MNHEY and CDR2 is SMNVEV (reference sequence). This CDR3 has 14 amino acids. V lost 2 bases, J lost 0 bases, and 8 bases lay in between. In DNA form, the CDR3 reads TGTGCCAGCAGTTTAGCAGGGGCCTCCTACGAGCAGTACTTC. This gives the protein CASSLAGASYEQYF.

This chain uses TRBV5-1 with TRBJ2-7; 7 nucleotides agree with TRBD1. This CDR3 has 13 residues. Germline CDR1 is SGHRS and CDR2 is YFSETQ. The trim removed 3 bases at V and 4 bases at J, leaving 4 bases unmatched. The CDR3, as DNA: TGCGCCAGCAGCTGGGACAGTTATTACGAGCAGTACGTC. Translating gives CASSWDSYYEQYV.

The chain joins TRBV28 to TRBJ1-1, with 9 bases that match TRBD1. CDR3 length: 19 amino acids. CDR1 is MDHEN, CDR2 SYDVKM, per germline. With V trimmed by 5 bases and J by 0 bases, 16 bases remained unmatched. The CDR3 DNA reads TGTGCCAGCAGTCCGGGACAGGGAATAAATCTAATTATGAACACTGAAGCTTTCTTT. It yields the protein CASSPGQGINLIMNTEAFF.

The rearrangement uses TRBV5-6 and TRBJ1-3; 9 nucleotides align to TRBD1. The germline gives CDR1 SGHDT, CDR2 YYEEEE. V was clipped by 1 base and J by 0 bases; unmatched bases: 8. The CDR3 totals 18 residues. In DNA form, the CDR3 reads TGTGCCAGCAGCTTGACCGGGACAGGGAAAGTCTCTGGAAACACCATATATTTT. Protein sequence: CASSLTGTGKVSGNTIYF.

The V gene is TRBV5-4, the J gene TRBJ2-7; 10 bases map to TRBD1. In germline, CDR1 is SGHNT, CDR2 YYREEE (reference sequence). The CDR3 spans 15 residues. V gave up 4 bases and J gave up 0 bases; unmatched junction bases: 4. CDR3 sequence: CASSQDRGSSYEQYV. For the CDR3, the DNA is TGTGCCAGCAGCCAGGACAGGGGGAGCTCCTACGAGCAGTACGTC.

This rearrangement joins TRBV7-2 to TRBJ2-3, with a tentative D call TRBD1 (5 bases). Germline values: CDR1 SGHTA, CDR2 FQGNSA. The length of the CDR3 is 13 residues. Trimming took 10 bases from V and 4 from J, leaving 15 bases between them. This CDR3 reads CATGQEGADTQYF. CDR3 nucleotide sequence: TGTGCCACCGGGCAGGAAGGGGCAGATACGCAGTATTTT.

This chain joins TRBV10-1 and TRBJ1-1, with D unresolved. The germline gives CDR1 WNHNN, CDR2 SYGVQD (reference sequence). The CDR3 runs to 14 residues. The V and J ends lost 0 bases and 1 base respectively, with 6 bases between them. The CDR3, as DNA: TGCGCCAGCAGTGAGTCCGATAGGAACACTGAAGCTTTCTTT. Protein product: CASSESDRNTEAFF.

The chain employs TRBV19 and TRBJ1-3; TRBD1 is a possible D gene (6 bases). The CDR3 loop spans 15 amino acids. Trimming left V 3 bases short and J 2 bases short, with 11 bases between. Germline CDR1 LNHDA, CDR2 SQIVND (reference sequence). The CDR3 nucleotides read TGTGCCAGTAGTATCGGACAGTTGGCTGGAAACACCATATATTTT. It encodes CASSIGQLAGNTIYF.

The CDR3: CASSDSGGLYEQFF. The DNA of the CDR3 is TGTGCCAGCAGTGATAGCGGGGGGTTGTATGAGCAGTTCTTC. The J gene is TRBJ2-1, the V gene TRBV2; 10 bases match TRBD2. The V and J ends lost 3 bases and 8 bases, in that order; junction bases with no gene match: 4. Looked up from germline, CDR1 is SNHLY and CDR2 is FYNNEI. The CDR3 length is 14 residues.

The chain is built from TRBV6-5 and TRBJ2-2; a possible D gene is TRBD2 (5 bases). Deletions cut 6 bases from V and 6 bases from J, with 17 bases between. The CDR3 contains 15 residues. Per the germline V gene, CDR1 is MNHEY and CDR2 is SVGAGI. The CDR3 DNA follows: TGTGCCAGCAGCCCCGACATGAGGGCGGCCGGGGAGCTGTTTTTT. Translation: CASSPDMRAAGELFF.

This chain links TRBV6-1 with TRBJ2-5, with a tentative D call TRBD1 (5 bases). The V end lost 3 bases, the J end lost 1 base, and 6 bases lay between the germline ends. Per germline, CDR1 MNHNS and CDR2 SASEGT. This CDR3 spans 13 amino acids. The CDR3 nucleotides read TGTGCCAGCAGTGAGCAGGGCCAAGAGACCCAGTACTTC. Protein sequence: CASSEQGQETQYF.

The rearrangement links TRBV19 to TRBJ1-5; a possible D gene is TRBD1 (5 bases). The germline V and J ends were trimmed by 9 bases and 0 bases, with 12 bases remaining between them. Germline values: CDR1 LNHDA, CDR2 SQIVND (reference sequence). The CDR3 runs to 14 residues. As DNA, the CDR3 is TGTGCCAGCTCCGTACAGGTTAGCAATCAGCCCCAGCATTTT. It yields the protein CASSVQVSNQPQHF.

The chain joins TRBV6-1 to TRBJ1-2, with a weak D call TRBD1 (5 bases). The CDR3 length is 12 residues. The germline V gene encodes CDR1 MNHNS and CDR2 SASEGT. The V end lost 6 bases, the J end lost 3 bases, and 8 bases lay between the germline ends. Here the CDR3 DNA reads TGTGCCAGCAGCACGGGGGACTATGGCTACACCTTC. Translating gives CASSTGDYGYTF.

CDR3 residues: CASSAKRQGIPQETQYF. The DNA of the CDR3 is TGCGCCAGCAGCGCGAAAAGGCAGGGGATCCCTCAAGAGACCCAGTACTTC. This chain uses TRBV5-1 with TRBJ2-5, with D perhaps matching TRBD1 (6 bases). With 4 bases removed from V and 2 bases from J, the gap between germline ends came to 21 bases. The CDR3 sequence is 17 residues long. Looked up from germline, CDR1 is SGHRS and CDR2 is YFSETQ.

This clone was counted a single time. Written as DNA, the CDR3 is TGTGCCAGGGGCTGCGGGGTTTATACCACCGGGGAGCTGTTTTTT. Residues: CARGCGVYTTGELFF. The chain couples TRBV15 to TRBJ2-2; possible D gene TRBD2, 6 bases. This CDR3 is built from 15 residues. The germline V gene has CDR1 LNHNV and CDR2 YYDKDF (reference sequence). The germline V and J ends were trimmed by 10 bases and 4 bases, with 19 bases remaining between them.

This rearrangement joins TRBV7-9 to TRBJ2-7; 8 bases line up with TRBD1. Germline values: CDR1 SEHNR, CDR2 FQNEAQ (reference sequence). The CDR3 loop spans 17 amino acids. J gave up 3 bases and V 4 bases, and 14 bases lay outside the gene matches. Written as DNA, the CDR3 is TGTGCCAGCAGCTCACCGGGCGGACAGGGAGTAGGCTACGAGCAGTACTTC. Translating it yields CASSSPGGQGVGYEQYF.

This clone was recorded a few times. The rearrangement uses TRBV19 and TRBJ2-7, with 8 bases that match TRBD1. Trimming took 5 bases from V and 4 from J; bases not matched to a gene: 10. Looked up from germline, CDR1 is LNHDA and CDR2 is SQIVND (reference sequence). CDR3 length: 15 amino acids. In nucleotides, the CDR3 is TGTGCCAGTAGTCCTCGGACAGGGCCTTCGTACGAGCAGTACTTC. This gives the protein CASSPRTGPSYEQYF.

This clone was found a few times. The chain has TRBV19 and TRBJ1-6; 10 nucleotides line up with TRBD1. Trimming at V came to 5 bases and at J to 9 bases, leaving 7 bases not matched to a gene. The CDR3 spans 15 residues. Germline V CDR1 and CDR2: LNHDA, SQIVND (reference sequence). The CDR3, as DNA: TGTGCCAGTAGTCTCGGACAGGGGGACCGTTCACCCCTCCACTTT. Translation: CASSLGQGDRSPLHF.

The rearrangement uses TRBV30 and TRBJ1-5; 7 bases map to TRBD1. CDR3 length equals 19 residues. The ends lost 1 base at V and 4 bases at J; junction bases unmatched: 19. Germline CDR1 GTSNPN, CDR2 SVGIG (reference sequence). The CDR3 nucleotides read TGTGCCTGGAGTGCAAGTGCGGGACAGCTCCCGAACATTAATCAGCCCCAGCATTTT. Its translation: CAWSASAGQLPNINQPQHF.

The chain recombines TRBV2 with TRBJ2-7; weak D call: TRBD1 (5 bases). CDR1 is SNHLY and CDR2 is FYNNEI in the germline V gene. The V end was cut by 7 bases, the J end by 3 bases, with 13 bases between. The CDR3 covers 13 residues. The CDR3 loop is CASTGTGIYEQYF. CDR3 DNA sequence: TGTGCCAGCACTGGAACAGGAATCTACGAGCAGTACTTC.

This chain uses TRBV7-2 with TRBJ2-1; 9 bases match TRBD2. V was pared by 3 bases and J by 8 bases, with 5 bases of the junction left unmatched. The CDR3 runs to 14 residues. CDR1 SGHTA and CDR2 FQGNSA come from the germline V gene. The DNA for the CDR3 is TGTGCCAGCAGCTTGTCTAGCGGGGACCATGAGCAGTTCTTC. Protein product: CASSLSSGDHEQFF.

The genes are TRBV6-6 and TRBJ2-5; 7 bases align to TRBD1. The CDR3 consists of 11 residues. V lost 8 bases to trimming and J lost 4 bases; unmatched junction nucleotides: 1. From germline, CDR1 is MNHNY and CDR2 SVGAGI (reference sequence). CDR3: CASSGGETQYF. CDR3 DNA sequence: TGTGCCAGCTCAGGGGGAGAGACCCAGTACTTC.

The gene calls are TRBV19 and TRBJ2-3; 10 positions agree with TRBD1. This CDR3 is built from 15 residues. Losses at the gene ends were 6 bases for V and 7 bases for J; bases not matched to a gene: 10. CDR1 is LNHDA, CDR2 SQIVND, per germline (reference sequence). Here the CDR3 DNA reads TGTGCCAGTAGCCCACGGGACAGGGGCATCCATACGCAGTATTTT. Translation: CASSPRDRGIHTQYF.

V is TRBV9 and J is TRBJ2-2, with a weak D call TRBD1 (6 bases). This CDR3 is 16 amino acids long. V lost 3 bases and J 8 bases, leaving 20 bases between the germline ends. The V gene's germline CDR1 is SGDLS and CDR2 YYNGEE. The CDR3 spells CASSGQGGVVSGELFF. The DNA for the CDR3 is TGTGCCAGCAGCGGCCAAGGGGGAGTTGTTTCGGGGGAGCTGTTTTTT.

CDR3 protein: CASSNDFRTGAMNTEAFF. For the CDR3, the DNA is TGTGCCAGCAGCAATGACTTCAGGACAGGGGCGATGAACACTGAAGCTTTCTTT. V gene TRBV21-1 combines with J gene TRBJ1-1; the D call TRBD1 from the table was never checked on the DNA. TRBV21-1 is a listed pseudogene. This CDR3 has 18 amino acids.

The chain recombines TRBV7-3 with TRBJ2-3; no definite D call. The CDR3 sequence is 14 residues long. CDR1 and CDR2 from the germline V gene are SGHTA and FQGTGA. With 1 base removed from V and 5 bases from J, the gap between germline ends came to 10 bases. The CDR3 here is CASSLNSHEDTQYF. CDR3 bases: TGTGCCAGCAGCTTAAACAGTCATGAAGATACGCAGTATTTT.

The chain links TRBV10-3 to TRBJ2-2, with 12 positions matching TRBD2. Per germline, CDR1 ENHRY and CDR2 SYGVKD. J was trimmed by 1 base and V by 10 bases; bases with no gene match: 4. There are 15 residues in the CDR3. The CDR3 DNA is TGTGCCACCCAGACTAGCGGGGGGAACACCGGGGAGCTGTTTTTT. This translates into CATQTSGGNTGELFF.

The chain carries TRBV7-6 and TRBJ2-3; D may be TRBD1 (6 bases). Per germline, CDR1 SGHVS and CDR2 FNYEAQ. The CDR3 covers 15 residues. V was shortened by 2 bases and J by 1 base, with 10 bases between the two germline ends. This CDR3 reads CASSLTPGGTDTQYF. CDR3 nucleotide sequence: TGTGCCAGCAGCTTAACCCCAGGGGGCACAGATACGCAGTATTTT.

CDR3 residues: CAISEGSYEQYF. In DNA, the CDR3 is TGTGCCATCAGTGAGGGGAGCTACGAGCAGTACTTC. The rearrangement joins TRBV10-3 to TRBJ2-7, with D tentatively TRBD2 (5 bases). From germline, CDR1 is ENHRY and CDR2 SYGVKD. The CDR3 is made up of 12 amino acids. The V end was cut by 2 bases, the J end by 3 bases, with 5 bases between.